What follows are 9 T cell receptor beta chains derived from one specimen sequenced in a study of T cells in Graves' hyperthyroidism and ophthalmopathy. Amplification yielded TCR beta CDR3 regions, with RNA transcripts as the source. The study used the HTBI primer set for a first-round RT-PCR of the TCR CDR3. Via MiXCR, TCRdb re-called the multiplex PCR reads, giving one row per CDR3 protein. In the table there are about 380,000 distinct CDR3 sequences, approximately 18% of which are singletons. Sequenced: blood. The receptor source for this set is a man younger than 35 with Graves' ophthalmopathy.

At least ten counts were recorded for this clonotype. The rearrangement uses TRBV27 and TRBJ2-7; D might be TRBD1 (6 bases). Germline V CDR1 and CDR2: MNHEY, SMNVEV (reference sequence). The CDR3 consists of 14 residues. V shed 5 bases and J shed 3 bases, with 14 bases lying between them. Written as DNA, the CDR3 is TGTGCCAGCAGTCCCGGACAGTGGAGCTACGAGCAGTACTTC. Its protein is CASSPGQWSYEQYF.

Worth noting for this clonotype: A much larger clone lies a single base off, so this may be a read error. The CDR3 nucleotides are TGCAATGCTAGGGGATTACGGAACACTGAAGCTTTCTTT. Its translation is CNARGLRNTEAFF. The genes are TRBV20-1 and TRBJ1-1, with a weak D call TRBD1 (5 bases). This CDR3 is built from 13 residues. Germline CDR1 is DFQATT and CDR2 is SNEGSKA (reference sequence).

This rearrangement joins TRBV4-1 to TRBJ1-4, with TRBD1 as a possible D gene (5 bases). Germline CDR1 and CDR2: MGHRA and YSYEKL. V lost 4 bases and J 12 bases, leaving 18 bases between the germline ends. The CDR3 totals 14 residues. In DNA form, the CDR3 reads TGCGCCAGCAGCCGGGTCGGGGGTAAGGTAGAACTGTTTTTT. Translated: CASSRVGGKVELFF.

This clonotype appeared a few times. The chain links TRBV7-6 to TRBJ2-2, with D possibly called TRBD1 or TRBD2 (5 bases each). The CDR3 consists of 16 residues. Germline lookup yields CDR1 SGHVS and CDR2 FNYEAQ. V was shortened by 5 bases and J by 1 base, with 14 bases between the two germline ends. This CDR3 is CASSTLGTLNTGELFF. The CDR3 DNA reads as TGTGCCAGCAGCACCCTCGGGACGTTGAACACCGGGGAGCTGTTTTTT.

The gene calls are TRBV10-2 and TRBJ2-7; D ambiguous. The CDR3 totals 13 residues. CDR1 WSHSY and CDR2 SAAADI come from the germline V gene. Trimming took 0 bases from V and 11 from J, leaving 14 bases between them. CDR3 loop: CASSESGPPREYF. The CDR3 nucleotides are TGCGCCAGCAGTGAGTCCGGCCCCCCGAGAGAGTACTTC.

The CDR3 reads CASSSDRGVYEKLFF. The CDR3 DNA follows: TGTGCCAGCAGCTCGGACAGGGGGGTATACGAAAAACTGTTTTTT. The chain recombines TRBV7-9 with TRBJ1-4; TRBD1 aligns across 10 bases. The CDR3 has 15 amino acids. V trimming: 4 bases; J trimming: 8 bases; junction bases outside the gene matches: 7. Germline assignment: CDR1 SEHNR and CDR2 FQNEAQ (reference sequence).

The V gene is TRBV5-1, the J gene TRBJ2-7, with a weak D call TRBD1 (5 bases). The CDR3 is made up of 14 amino acids. Germline V CDR1 and CDR2: SGHRS, YFSETQ. With 5 bases removed from V and 4 bases from J, the gap between germline ends came to 16 bases. The CDR3 coding sequence is TGCGCCAGCAGGCTGTCAGGCAGGGCGTACGAGCAGTACTTC. It encodes CASRLSGRAYEQYF.

The chain is built from TRBV9 and TRBJ1-4; TRBD1 matches 7 bases. This CDR3 comprises 15 residues. Germline trimming cut 3 bases from V and 2 bases from J; bases unmatched to any gene: 4. Germline loops: CDR1 SGDLS, CDR2 YYNGEE. The CDR3 sequence is CASSGPTGTNEKLFF. As DNA, the CDR3 is TGTGCCAGCAGCGGCCCGACAGGGACTAATGAAAAACTGTTTTTT.

This clonotype has ten or more counts. This rearrangement joins TRBV3-1 to TRBJ2-5, with no clear D. V was shortened by 1 base and J by 1 base, with 10 bases between the two germline ends. The CDR3 is made up of 15 amino acids. CDR1 and CDR2 from the germline V gene are LGHDT and YNNKEL (reference sequence). For the CDR3, the DNA is TGTGCCAGCAGCCAAGGATTCCGGATCCAAGAGACCCAGTACTTC. This translates into CASSQGFRIQETQYF.